This TCR beta chain was captured by sequencing in a study of OX40 agonist ivuxolimab in advanced cancers. Sequencing was performed with immunoSEQ multiplex PCR; in TCRdb, only in-frame clones are kept and a portion is missing. The sample has some 67,000 clones; around 85% are singletons. The CDR3 extends over 13 amino acids. Germline lookup yields CDR1 MNHEY and CDR2 SVGAGI. V was cut by 7 bases and J by 4 bases, with 12 bases left in between. Researchers took blood at baseline, on cycle 4 day 1, and on cycle 7 day 1. The chain recombines TRBV6-5 with TRBJ2-3; possibly TRBD1 or TRBD2 for D (5 bases each). The TCR was taken from an adult with an advanced solid tumor such as melanoma, head and neck, liver or kidney cancer. This specimen consisted of CD4+ or CD8+ T cells sorted from blood, obtained in a trial of the OX40 agonist ivuxolimab. The CDR3 region is CASTRGRSDTQYF. The CDR3 DNA is TGTGCCAGCACGAGGGGCCGGTCAGATACGCAGTATTTT.